The clone carrying this TCR beta chain was counted many times. Its target is unknown. The CDR3 extends 3 residues past the end of the read, so its final part is completed from the germline J gene. CVID and control samples used equivalent genomic DNA input. Assay: immunoSEQ multiplex PCR; the TCRdb copy retains only in-frame clones and omits some. The repertoire shows about 52,000 clones, none seen only once; the top ten take roughly 2%. This sample was taken from a study of T cell clonality in common variable immunodeficiency. CDR1 is SNHLY, CDR2 FYNNEI, per germline. Unmatched junction bases numbered 7, after V lost 0 bases and J lost 6 bases. The CDR3 length is 16 residues. Most patients and controls had Caucasian heritage. Study observations and caveats: What drives increased CVID clonality needs T cell subpopulation sequencing.

Sequenced sample: peripheral blood mononuclear cells. The TCR comes from a person aged 18-70 years in good health. V and J are TRBV2 and TRBJ1-1; 10 bases align to TRBD1. Partial CDR3 DNA: TGTGCCAGCAGTGAAGCGGAAGACAGGGGGCTATCTGAA. This codes for CASSEAEDRGLSE. The full CDR3 reads CASSEAEDRGLSEAFF.